The clone carrying this TCR beta chain has only a few counts. The target antigen is unknown. Germline V lookup: CDR1 KGHSH, CDR2 LQKENI. The CDR3 runs 13 residues. V lost 3 bases, J lost 7 bases, and 10 bases lay in between. The sample is drawn from a study of post-analysis software for immune sequencing data. The study's findings and limits: With TRBV5-6, TRBV5-1 and TRBV20-1 included, 5 or 6 TRBV segments were more frequent in patients than in controls. Compared with controls, patients showed significantly lower normalized Chao1 diversity.

TCR beta cDNA libraries included unique molecular identifiers. TCRdb re-analysed the PCR reads in MiXCR, keeping a single row per CDR3 protein. The sample lists hundreds of thousands of distinct CDR3 sequences, 59% seen once, with 11% in the top ten. The chain recombines TRBV18 with TRBJ1-5; D is undetermined. Sequenced material: blood. The TCR was taken from a girl aged 2 to 10 with multiple sclerosis. For the CDR3, the DNA is TGTGCCAGCTCACCGGCCGTACCCCAGCCCCAGCATTTT. Translation gives CASSPAVPQPQHF.